The 6 T cell receptor beta chains in this list originate from one sample, sequenced in a study of blood T cell repertoires in COVID-19. Profiling relied on immunoSEQ multiplex PCR, and the TCRdb table lists in-frame clones only, not all of them. Found here are 90,000 to 110,000 clones, over 80% of them singletons; the top ten hold 1.1%. The sample consisted of peripheral blood. The receptors stem from a human donor in a cohort sampled during active COVID-19.

The rearrangement links TRBV16 to TRBJ1-1; 7 nucleotides match TRBD1. CDR3 length equals 13 residues. Trimming removed 2 bases from V and 11 bases from J; junction bases left unmatched: 8. Germline V gives CDR1 KGHSY, CDR2 FQNENV. The CDR3 loop is CASSQRGGVRAFF. CDR3 DNA sequence: TGTGCCAGCAGCCAAAGAGGGGGCGTAAGGGCTTTCTTT.

This chain uses TRBV28 with TRBJ2-3; 8 nucleotides agree with TRBD2. V shed 3 bases, J shed 0 bases, and the junction held 11 bases outside the gene matches. The CDR3 sequence is 18 residues long. Germline lookup yields CDR1 MDHEN and CDR2 SYDVKM. In DNA form, the CDR3 reads TGTGCCAGCAGTTTCAAAGTGGGAGCGGGAGCGAGCACAGATACGCAGTATTTT. Encoded protein: CASSFKVGAGASTDTQYF. The full variable domain, rest sourced from reference TRBV28 and TRBJ2-3, is DVKVTQSSRYLVKRTGEKVFLECVQDMDHENMFWYRQDPGLGLRLIYFSYDVKMKEKGDIPEGYSVSREKKERFSLILESASTNQTSMYLCASSFKVGAGASTDTQYFGPGTRLTVL.

This rearrangement joins TRBV6-5 to TRBJ1-2; D is uncertain. This CDR3 comprises 14 residues. The germline V gene encodes CDR1 MNHEY and CDR2 SVGAGI. Trimming cost V 4 bases and J 0 bases, with 9 bases left between them. The CDR3 here is CASSFRDANYGYTF. The CDR3 region has the DNA TGTGCCAGCAGTTTCCGGGATGCTAACTATGGCTACACCTTC.

The CDR3: CASSSTGTLSYEQYF. CDR3 bases: TGTGCCAGCAGTTCGACCGGGACACTCTCCTACGAGCAGTACTTC. V is TRBV28 and J is TRBJ2-7; D may be TRBD1 (6 bases). The CDR3 is 15 amino acids. The V gene's germline CDR1 is MDHEN and CDR2 SYDVKM. Trimming removed 4 bases at V and 0 bases at J, with 13 bases between.

The chain combines TRBV27 with TRBJ2-5; D possibly corresponds to TRBD1 (5 bases). V dropped 6 bases and J dropped 10 bases, with 15 bases sitting between them. CDR3 length: 12 amino acids. Germline assignment: CDR1 MNHEY and CDR2 SMNVEV (reference sequence). The CDR3 is CASRKGAGNQYF. As DNA, the CDR3 is TGTGCCAGCAGAAAAGGGGCCGGTAACCAGTACTTC.

This clone appeared a single time. The V and J genes are TRBV11-1 and TRBJ2-7; D is ambiguous. V dropped 5 bases and J dropped 8 bases, with 22 bases sitting between them. The CDR3 runs to 15 residues. Germline lookup yields CDR1 SGHAT and CDR2 FQDESV (reference sequence). The CDR3 sequence is CASSPALAPPRKQYF. The CDR3 DNA follows: TGTGCCAGCAGCCCCGCCTTGGCGCCTCCTAGGAAGCAGTACTTC.